This TCR beta chain appears in the sequencing data of a study of blood T cell repertoires in COVID-19 (dated by TCRdb to 2018 to 2020). For the study in its entirety: Samples from collaborators originated in the United States, Italy and Spain and spanned both the acute and convalescent phases of COVID-19. The repertoires were released in a freely available public database meant as a resource for research on the immune response to SARS-CoV-2. The prospective study material was composed of cDNA or gDNA derived from T cells, B-cell-depleted T cells, or PBMCs. Where HLA class I and class II types were available, the types were taken from metadata supplied by the sample provider, not from assay-based typing. Sample metadata almost always included a de-identified subject ID, COVID-19 status, age in years and sex. Subjects who had been exposed to COVID-19, were actively infected with it, or had recovered from it provided the deeply sampled blood TCRbeta repertoires that made up the dataset. The samples were drawn from two sources: the first 160 participants of the ongoing ImmuneRACE study, and approximately 1,300 subjects contributed by 6 global collaborators. What the study reported, not specific to this receptor: Clinical and demographic metadata were provided uncurated, with the amount varying by source and participant.

With respect to this clone: Its specific antigen is unknown. Nothing much larger sits one base from this clone, and base qualities are not available.

The germline V and J ends show losses of 1 base and 6 bases respectively, and no gene match explains 10 bases of the junction. Per the germline V gene, SGHTA is the CDR1 and FQGTGA is the CDR2. The CDR3 sequence holds 17 residues, the cysteine and phenylalanine included. The entry retains the CDR3 DNA only, 51 bases that are in frame from base 1. The immunoSEQ Assay, a bias-controlled multiplex PCR, was used to amplify TCRbeta CDR3 regions from genomic DNA. The study's own analysis went as follows. The number of nucleated cells in each sample was estimated from the amplification of reference gene primers within the assay. Sequence reads were collapsed and filtered to measure the absolute abundance of every unique TCRbeta CDR3 rearrangement. For each sample, productive Simpson clonality was calculated by taking the square root of Simpson's diversity index across productive rearrangements. TCRdb re-hosts the immuneACCESS table, in-frame sequences only. Its copies lack some clones; in the studies checked, an unresolved V gene accounts for under half of them, and the cause for the rest is not known. D and trimming come from the DNA, and the V and J calls and clone size come from that table. Present in this sample are around 72,000 clones, about 84% of which were seen just once. Roughly 1.9% of the sample goes to the ten largest clones.

Each collaborating institution followed its own protocols to collect whole blood in K2EDTA tubes. For TCRbeta analysis, collaborators shipped samples as frozen whole blood, isolated PBMCs, or DNA extracted from either of those sample types. The receptor was isolated from an older woman with acute or convalescent COVID-19. The sequenced material came from peripheral blood. Recombination linked TRBV7-3 to TRBJ2-3, with 10 bases aligning to TRBD2. The CDR3: CASSLIGTSENRDTQYF. The DNA reads TGTGCCAGCAGCTTAATTGGGACTAGCGAGAACCGGGATACGCAGTATTTT.